Following are 8 T cell receptor beta chains from one sample sequenced in a study of persistence of HIV-infected CD4 T cells. An overlapping HIV-1 Gag peptide pool stimulated these cells at 0.85 to 1 ug/peptide/mL. Memory cells lacking CD40L and CD69 with high CD45RO were sorted. The antigens these receptors bind are not known. The immunoSEQ assay was version 4, run in survey mode. The data were produced by immunoSEQ multiplex PCR, yet TCRdb's version contains in-frame clones alone and is incomplete. The top ten hold approximately 1% of the sample, which has some 37,000 clones, around 83% seen once. Sequences were derived from cultured CD4+ T cells from PBMCs, sampled from a patient who received antiretroviral therapy. These receptors all come from an adult with HIV. The donor label of this sample is uncertain.

The rearrangement joins TRBV2 to TRBJ1-1; TRBD1 aligns across 9 bases. The ends lost 6 bases at V and 8 bases at J; junction bases unmatched: 7. The CDR3 sequence is 13 residues long. CDR1 and CDR2 (germline): SNHLY, FYNNEI. The CDR3 protein is CASRGQGTREAFF. In DNA form, the CDR3 reads TGTGCCAGCAGGGGACAGGGAACCAGAGAAGCTTTCTTT. Supplemented by reference TRBV2 and TRBJ1-1, the full variable domain reads EPEVTQTPSHQVTQMGQEVILRCVPISNHLYFYWYRQILGQKVEFLVSFYNNEISEKSEIFDDQFSVERPDGSNFTLKIRSTKLEDSAMYFCASRGQGTREAFFGQGTRLTVV.

Sample share makes this clone medium-sized. The rearrangement links TRBV6-1 to TRBJ1-5; 9 nucleotides agree with TRBD1. This CDR3 is built from 16 residues. The germline V gene encodes CDR1 MNHNS and CDR2 SASEGT. V trimming: 2 bases; J trimming: 4 bases; junction bases outside the gene matches: 6. The CDR3 protein is CASSEPAGTGNQPQHF. The CDR3 DNA reads as TGTGCCAGCAGTGAACCTGCCGGGACAGGGAATCAGCCCCAGCATTTT.

The chain combines TRBV6-1 with TRBJ1-5; D possibly corresponds to TRBD1 (6 bases). The CDR3 is 14 residues long. Germline CDR1 is MNHNS and CDR2 is SASEGT. The V end lost 2 bases, the J end lost 11 bases, and 16 bases lay between the germline ends. The CDR3 here is CASSESGGQAAQHF. The CDR3 DNA is TGTGCCAGCAGTGAAAGTGGGGGACAAGCGGCCCAGCATTTT.

This sequence joins TRBV30 and TRBJ2-2; D gene ambiguous. CDR3 length equals 13 residues. Looked up from germline, CDR1 is GTSNPN and CDR2 is SVGIG (reference sequence). With 4 bases removed from V and 2 bases from J, the gap between germline ends came to 8 bases. The CDR3, as DNA: TGTGCCTGGAAGGGCCAAAACACCGGGGAGCTGTTTTTT. Translation gives CAWKGQNTGELFF.

The chain has TRBV2 and TRBJ2-3; D is possibly TRBD1 (6 bases). V was pared by 6 bases and J by 2 bases, with 12 bases between. The CDR3 consists of 14 residues. The germline gives CDR1 SNHLY, CDR2 FYNNEI. The CDR3: CASRRDTHTDTQYF. CDR3 in DNA: TGTGCCAGCAGACGGGACACTCACACAGATACGCAGTATTTT.

This chain joins TRBV21-1 and TRBJ1-1. TRBV21-1 is a listed pseudogene. The CDR3 extends over 13 amino acids. CDR3 nucleotides: TGTGCCAGCAGCCCCTTAAGGAACACTGAAGCTTTCTTT. Encoded protein: CASSPLRNTEAFF.

The J gene is TRBJ1-2, the V gene TRBV5-3, with D possibly being TRBD1 (6 bases). TRBV5-3 is recorded as an ORF, its role being uncertain. The CDR3 length is 13 residues. The ends were cut back, 0 bases at V and 6 bases at J, with 9 bases in the middle. CDR3 sequence: CARSLVAGDGYTF. CDR3 coding DNA: TGTGCCAGAAGCTTGGTTGCAGGGGATGGCTACACCTTC.

The V and J genes are TRBV5-1 and TRBJ2-7; no definite D call. V was pared by 6 bases and J by 0 bases, with 13 bases between. The CDR3 extends over 14 amino acids. Germline-derived CDR1 and CDR2 are SGHRS and YFSETQ. In DNA form, the CDR3 reads TGCGCCAGCACCCCGTTAGGCCACTCCTACGAGCAGTACTTC. It specifies CASTPLGHSYEQYF.